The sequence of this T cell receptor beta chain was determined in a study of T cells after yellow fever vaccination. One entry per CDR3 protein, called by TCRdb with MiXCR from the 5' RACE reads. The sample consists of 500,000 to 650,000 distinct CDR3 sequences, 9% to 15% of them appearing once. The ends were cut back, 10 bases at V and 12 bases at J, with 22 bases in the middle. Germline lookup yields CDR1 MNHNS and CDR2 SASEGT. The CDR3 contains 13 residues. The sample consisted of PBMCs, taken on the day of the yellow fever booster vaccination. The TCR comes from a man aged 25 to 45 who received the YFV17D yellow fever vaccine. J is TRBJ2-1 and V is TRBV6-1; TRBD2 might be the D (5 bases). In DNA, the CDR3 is TGTGCCATCAACCTCCGGACGCCGGGGTGGCAGTTCTTC. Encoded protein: CAINLRTPGWQFF.